There are many counts of the clone carrying this T cell receptor (beta chain). Its antigen is currently unknown. The source material, RNA transcripts, was used to amplify TCR beta CDR3 regions. The HTBI primer set drove a first-round RT-PCR of the TCR CDR3. TCRdb recomputed calls from the multiplex PCR reads with MiXCR, one row per CDR3 protein. The table lists a few hundred thousand distinct CDR3 sequences, 14% of them singletons. This entry belongs to a study of T cells in Graves' hyperthyroidism and ophthalmopathy. The ends lost 7 bases at V and 1 base at J; junction bases unmatched: 3. CDR3 size: 12 residues. The germline V gene encodes CDR1 SQVTM and CDR2 ANQGSEA. Findings of the study overall: From stable hyperthyroidism, ophthalmopathy was set apart by a 13 V-J model. Among clonotypes expanded in thyroid above 0.001, most were also found in blood.

Sample: blood. This clonotype was sampled from a woman aged 30 to 39 with Graves' ophthalmopathy. This rearrangement joins TRBV29-1 to TRBJ1-1; the match to TRBD1 covers 7 bases. The CDR3 DNA reads TGCAGCGCCCGACAGGGGAACACTGAAGCTTTCTTT. Translating gives CSARQGNTEAFF.